This T cell receptor beta chain was captured in a study of CD8 T cells in ankylosing spondylitis. Study-wide points: About 8 highly homologous variants made up a TCR beta motif, and this motif appeared characteristic of ankylosing spondylitis blood. CD8+ by phenotype, disease-linked clones were relatively rare in peripheral blood.

The CDR3 loop spans 14 amino acids. Germline-derived CDR1 and CDR2 are SEHNR and FQNEAQ (reference sequence). The V end lost 1 base, the J end lost 6 bases, and 13 bases lay between the germline ends. To note about this clonotype: The target antigen is unknown.

TCR beta libraries were made by quantitative 5'-RACE with molecular barcodes. In TCRdb, the 5' RACE reads were re-called with MiXCR into one record per CDR3 protein. There are more than 650,000 distinct CDR3 sequences in the sample; 10% to 15% occur only once, and 0.51% lies in the top ten. V usage is TRBV7-9 and J usage is TRBJ2-7; D unclear. The sample consisted of blood, either unsorted or a sorted T cell fraction (not recorded which). The TCR comes from a male donor with ankylosing spondylitis. The CDR3 nucleotides read TGTGCCAGCAGCTTAGTTGTGACCAACAGCGAGCAGTACTTC. Protein product: CASSLVVTNSEQYF. The full variable domain, rest sourced from reference TRBV7-9 and TRBJ2-7, is DTGVSQNPRHKITKRGQNVTFRCDPISEHNRLYWYRQTLGQGPEFLTYFQNEAQLEKSRLLSDRFSAERPKGSFSTLEIQRTEQGDSAMYLCASSLVVTNSEQYFGPGTRLTVT.